This T cell receptor (beta chain) was sequenced in a study of shared clonotypes between healthy human individuals. Splitting the CD4+ cells yielded a CD45RA+ naive subset and a CD45RA-negative memory subset. General observations from the study: Unshared clonotypes carried lower generation probabilities than those common to all four donors. Generally, naive subsets came out with larger estimated richness than memory subsets.

This table comes from immunoSEQ multiplex PCR, and its TCRdb copy is limited to in-frame clones, with some not included. Of over a million clones listed, about 80% are singletons. In regard to this clone: The antigen remains undetermined.

V gave up 0 bases and J gave up 9 bases, with 14 bases separating them. CDR3 size: 14 residues. Germline CDR1 is MGHRA and CDR2 is YSYEKL. The clonotype comes from a man in his late teens or twenties in good health. Some clones in this sample may be carry-over from other donors' samples. The material sequenced was memory CD4+ T cells from PBMCs. The subset here: CD45RA-negative fraction. V and J are TRBV4-1 and TRBJ2-5, with TRBD2 as a possible D gene (6 bases). This chain's CDR3 is CASSQDGGAGPQYF. CDR3 DNA sequence: TGCGCCAGCAGCCAAGATGGTGGGGCGGGGCCCCAGTACTTC.